The clone carrying this T cell receptor (beta chain) was picked up many times. Its specificity is not known. The data were obtained in a study of CD8 T cells in ankylosing spondylitis. The V end lost 6 bases, the J end lost 1 base, and 18 bases lay between the germline ends. CDR1 is SQVTM and CDR2 is ANQGSEA in the germline V gene. This CDR3 region has 15 residues. Libraries for TCR beta were made by quantitative 5'-RACE with molecular barcodes. TCRdb re-called the 5' RACE reads with MiXCR, one entry per CDR3 protein. This table has around 180,000 distinct CDR3 sequences, roughly 13% appearing once. Study-level findings and limits: There was reportedly significant enrichment of clones that were disease-linked in matched ankylosing spondylitis synovial fluid. Relatively scarce in peripheral blood, disease-linked clones were CD8+. Previously reported in reactive arthritis synovial fluid and blood were some of the motif variants.

This chain uses TRBV29-1 with TRBJ1-1, with D perhaps TRBD1 (6 bases). This clonotype originated in a female donor with ankylosing spondylitis or in good health (not recorded which). The sequenced material came from blood, either unsorted or a sorted T cell fraction (not recorded which). CDR3 sequence: CSVLRPGQRNTEAFF. CDR3 nucleotides: TGCAGCGTCCTAAGGCCAGGACAGCGGAACACTGAAGCTTTCTTT.